This T cell receptor beta chain stems from a study of cytomegalovirus exposure and HLA in healthy donors. Across the whole study: As an earlier analysis found, about 179 million T cells yielded about 100 million unique TCR beta sequences. Points from the study as a whole: Sequences of the TCR beta chain were said to predict the HLA-A and HLA-B alleles of most subjects accurately.

Regarding donors, all were healthy bone marrow donors. A note on this clone: Its antigen is not identified.

With 5 bases removed from V and 0 bases from J, the gap between germline ends came to 11 bases. CDR1 GTSNPN and CDR2 SVGIG come from the germline V gene (reference sequence). This CDR3 comprises 15 residues. PCR primers comprised 60 Vbeta and 13 Jbeta primers. TCRdb keeps only in-frame clones here, not all; method: immunoSEQ multiplex PCR. The sample gives 50,000 to 65,000 clones, roughly 72% of which show up once; around 22% is in the top ten. Sequencing was carried out using PBMCs. The chain employs TRBV30 and TRBJ2-6, with a tentative D call TRBD1 (6 bases). This TCR was sampled from a woman in her forties or fifties in good health and CMV-seropositive. The CDR3 bases are TGTGCCTGGGCCAGGGGTGTCTCTGGGGCCAACGTCCTGACTTTC. Its protein is CAWARGVSGANVLTF. Combining the CDR3 with reference TRBV30 and TRBJ2-6 gives the whole variable domain SQTIHQWPATLVQPVGSPLSLECTVEGTSNPNLYWYRQAAGRGLQLLFYSVGIGQISSEVPQNLSASRPQDRQFILSSKKLLLSDSGFYLCAWARGVSGANVLTFGAGSRLTVL.